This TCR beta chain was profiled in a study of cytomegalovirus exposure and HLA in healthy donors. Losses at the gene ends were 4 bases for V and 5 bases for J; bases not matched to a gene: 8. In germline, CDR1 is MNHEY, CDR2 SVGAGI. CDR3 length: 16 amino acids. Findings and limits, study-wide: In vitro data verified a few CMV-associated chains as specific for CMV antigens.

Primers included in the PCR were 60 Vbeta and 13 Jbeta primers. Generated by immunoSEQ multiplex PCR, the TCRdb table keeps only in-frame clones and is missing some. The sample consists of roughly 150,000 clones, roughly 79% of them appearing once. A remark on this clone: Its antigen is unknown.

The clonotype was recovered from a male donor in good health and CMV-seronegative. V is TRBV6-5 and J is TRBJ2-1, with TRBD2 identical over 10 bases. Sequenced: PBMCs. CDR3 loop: CASSSLLAGAHNEQFF. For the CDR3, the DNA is TGTGCCAGCAGTTCCCTTCTAGCGGGAGCCCACAATGAGCAGTTCTTC.